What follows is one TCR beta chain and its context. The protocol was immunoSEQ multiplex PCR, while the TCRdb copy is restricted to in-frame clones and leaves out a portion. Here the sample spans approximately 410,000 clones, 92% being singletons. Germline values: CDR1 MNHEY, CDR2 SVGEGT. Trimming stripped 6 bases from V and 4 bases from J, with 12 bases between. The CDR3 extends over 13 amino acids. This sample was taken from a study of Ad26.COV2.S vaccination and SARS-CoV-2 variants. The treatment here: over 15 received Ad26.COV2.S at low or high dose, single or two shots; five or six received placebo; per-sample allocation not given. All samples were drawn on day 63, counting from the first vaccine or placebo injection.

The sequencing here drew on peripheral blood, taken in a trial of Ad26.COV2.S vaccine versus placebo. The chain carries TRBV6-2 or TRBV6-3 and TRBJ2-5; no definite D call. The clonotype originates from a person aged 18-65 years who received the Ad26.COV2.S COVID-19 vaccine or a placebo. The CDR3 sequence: CASSQINGETQYF. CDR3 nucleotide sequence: TGTGCCAGCAGCCAAATCAACGGAGAGACCCAGTACTTC.